The 27 T cell receptor beta chains below were found in one sample sequenced in a study of cytomegalovirus exposure and HLA in healthy donors. Researchers ran the PCR with 60 Vbeta and 13 Jbeta primers. Sequencing was performed with immunoSEQ multiplex PCR; in TCRdb, only in-frame clones are kept and a portion is missing. The sample carries some 35,000 clones, around 49% recorded once. Sequencing was done on a sample of PBMCs. The receptor set was obtained from a woman aged 40 to 55 in good health and CMV-seropositive.

V is TRBV6-6 and J is TRBJ1-1, with D uncertain. Deletions cut 3 bases from V and 2 bases from J, with 4 bases between. Germline CDR1 is MNHNY and CDR2 is SVGAGI (reference sequence). The CDR3 has 12 residues. CDR3 sequence reads: CASSYLNTEAFF. In DNA form, the CDR3 reads TGTGCCAGCAGTTATCTTAACACTGAAGCTTTCTTT.

The chain links TRBV4-3 to TRBJ2-3; TRBD1 matches 8 bases. This CDR3 has 15 residues. The V gene end was trimmed by 4 bases and the J gene end by 1 base; junction bases not matched to a gene: 4. Looked up from germline, CDR1 is LGHNA and CDR2 is YSLEER. CDR3 sequence: CASSLTGAGTDTQYF. As DNA, the CDR3 is TGCGCCAGCAGCCTGACAGGGGCGGGCACAGATACGCAGTATTTT.

This chain joins TRBV7-2 and TRBJ2-7; D not certain. The CDR3 contains 15 residues. V was pared by 0 bases and J by 3 bases, with 12 bases between. The V gene's germline CDR1 is SGHTA and CDR2 FQGNSA. The CDR3 reads CASSLATIRSYEQYF. DNA for the CDR3: TGTGCCAGCAGCTTAGCGACGATTAGGAGCTACGAGCAGTACTTC.

This clone was seen just once. V gene TRBV7-2 combines with J gene TRBJ2-5; no reliable D call. The V gene lost 4 bases and the J gene lost 4 bases, with 7 bases spanning the gap. Germline CDR1 reads SGHTA; CDR2 reads FQGNSA. This CDR3 comprises 12 residues. The CDR3 sequence: CASSSLSETQYF. In DNA, the CDR3 is TGTGCCAGCAGCTCCCTGTCAGAGACCCAGTACTTC.

This clone was found once. The V call is TRBV7-9, the J call TRBJ1-6; D might be TRBD1 (5 bases). This CDR3 contains 16 residues. Germline V gene data show CDR1 as SEHNR and CDR2 as FQNEAQ (reference sequence). Trimming stripped 2 bases from V and 5 bases from J, with 13 bases between. The CDR3 spells CASSLKGQSNNSPLHF. The CDR3 DNA reads TGTGCCAGCAGCTTAAAGGGGCAGTCAAATAATTCACCCCTCCACTTT.

The chain recombines TRBV4-2 with TRBJ1-3; D remains unclear. The CDR3 consists of 17 residues. Trimming left V 0 bases short and J 0 bases short, with 12 bases between. Germline V gene sequence: CDR1 LGHNA, CDR2 YNFKEQ. The CDR3 DNA reads as TGTGCCAGCAGCCAAGAAGGAACAGCAGGCTCTGGAAACACCATATATTTT. Protein product: CASSQEGTAGSGNTIYF.

The chain carries TRBV2 and TRBJ2-7, with D possibly TRBD1 on 6 matching bases. Germline assignment: CDR1 SNHLY and CDR2 FYNNEI. The CDR3 loop spans 12 amino acids. V lost 6 bases and J 2 bases, leaving 8 bases between the germline ends. The CDR3 loop is CASRRGTYEQYF. Written as DNA, the CDR3 is TGTGCCAGCAGGAGGGGGACCTACGAGCAGTACTTC.

The chain is built from TRBV5-8 and TRBJ2-5; D might be TRBD2 (6 bases). The germline CDR1 and CDR2 sequences are SGHTS and YDEGEE. CDR3 size: 12 residues. The V and J ends lost 8 bases and 5 bases respectively, with 13 bases between them. The CDR3 DNA is TGTGCCAGGGCCGGAGGGTTGGAGACCCAGTACTTC. It specifies CARAGGLETQYF.

This clone was observed a few times. The chain has TRBV7-2 and TRBJ2-1; TRBD1 agrees at 9 bases. From germline, CDR1 is SGHTA and CDR2 FQGNSA. This CDR3 comprises 19 residues. Trimming took 0 bases from V and 1 from J; bases not matched to a gene: 10. The CDR3 nucleotides are TGTGCCAGCAGCTTAGCGGCCTCCGGGACAGGGTTATCCTACAATGAGCAGTTCTTC. Protein product: CASSLAASGTGLSYNEQFF.

The chain has TRBV5-1 and TRBJ1-1, with no clear D. Germline values: CDR1 SGHRS, CDR2 YFSETQ. With 5 bases removed from V and 7 bases from J, the gap between germline ends came to 18 bases. The CDR3 contains 14 residues. This chain's CDR3 is CASSQKRESDEAFF. CDR3 in DNA: TGCGCCAGCAGTCAGAAACGGGAGTCTGATGAAGCTTTCTTT.

The chain is built from TRBV2 and TRBJ2-1; TRBD2 agrees at 10 bases. With 8 bases clipped from V and 4 bases from J, the junction kept 5 bases outside the gene matches. In germline, CDR1 is SNHLY, CDR2 FYNNEI. The CDR3 sequence is 14 residues long. The CDR3 sequence: CASGAGGPYNEQFF. Written as DNA, the CDR3 is TGTGCCAGCGGAGCGGGGGGGCCTTACAATGAGCAGTTCTTC. The full variable domain, its missing parts supplied by reference TRBV2 and TRBJ2-1, is EPEVTQTPSHQVTQMGQEVILRCVPISNHLYFYWYRQILGQKVEFLVSFYNNEISEKSEIFDDQFSVERPDGSNFTLKIRSTKLEDSAMYFCASGAGGPYNEQFFGPGTRLTVL.

The chain employs TRBV28 and TRBJ1-6; D may be TRBD1 (5 bases). With 4 bases removed from V and 10 bases from J, the gap between germline ends came to 17 bases. CDR1 is MDHEN and CDR2 is SYDVKM in the germline V gene. The length of the CDR3 is 15 residues. This CDR3 reads CASSSPQGLFSPLHF. The CDR3 DNA is TGTGCCAGCAGTTCCCCTCAGGGTCTTTTCTCACCCCTCCACTTT.

The chain carries TRBV5-1 and TRBJ1-1, with TRBD1 matching 7 bases. The germline V gene encodes CDR1 SGHRS and CDR2 YFSETQ. V lost 0 bases and J lost 5; bases outside the gene matches: 13. The CDR3 runs to 17 residues. DNA of the CDR3: TGCGCCAGCAGCTTGGCCCAACTCGGACAGGTAACAACTGAAGCTTTCTTT. This gives the protein CASSLAQLGQVTTEAFF.

This clone was counted a single time. The CDR3 sequence is CASSEHGGASDTQYF. CDR3 coding DNA: TGCGCCAGCAGTGAGCACGGGGGGGCCTCGGATACGCAGTATTTT. This chain joins TRBV10-1 and TRBJ2-3; 8 bases are a match to TRBD2. The CDR3 extends over 15 amino acids. CDR1 is WNHNN and CDR2 is SYGVQD in the germline V gene (reference sequence). Germline trimming cut 2 bases from V and 6 bases from J; bases unmatched to any gene: 7.

The chain has TRBV19 and TRBJ2-1, with TRBD2 as a possible D gene (6 bases). The CDR3 loop spans 14 amino acids. Germline assignment: CDR1 LNHDA and CDR2 SQIVND (reference sequence). V gave up 7 bases and J gave up 5 bases, with 15 bases separating them. The CDR3 coding sequence is TGTGCCAGTAACCCGGGACTCCCTAACAATGAGCAGTTCTTC. Its translation: CASNPGLPNNEQFF.

The chain is built from TRBV7-9 and TRBJ2-1, with TRBD2 matching 11 bases. The germline CDR1 and CDR2 sequences are SEHNR and FQNEAQ (reference sequence). The CDR3 spans 15 residues. Trimming at V came to 5 bases and at J to 3 bases, leaving 3 bases not matched to a gene. The CDR3 loop reads CASSPLAGDYNEQFF. Written as DNA, the CDR3 is TGTGCCAGCAGCCCACTAGCGGGGGACTACAATGAGCAGTTCTTC. Looking up the rest from reference TRBV7-9 and TRBJ2-1 gives the full variable domain: DTGVSQNPRHKITKRGQNVTFRCDPISEHNRLYWYRQTLGQGPEFLTYFQNEAQLEKSRLLSDRFSAERPKGSFSTLEIQRTEQGDSAMYLCASSPLAGDYNEQFFGPGTRLTVL.

This clone ranks as medium-sized (0.01 to 0.1%). The chain joins TRBV4-3 to TRBJ2-1; 7 bases line up with TRBD2. There are 15 residues in the CDR3. Losses at the gene ends were 0 bases for V and 4 bases for J; bases not matched to a gene: 3. Looked up from germline, CDR1 is LGHNA and CDR2 is YSLEER. The CDR3 region is CASSQDTGGYNEQFF. CDR3 sequence (DNA): TGCGCCAGCAGCCAAGATACGGGGGGATACAATGAGCAGTTCTTC.

This chain connects TRBV14 to TRBJ2-3; TRBD2 matches at 14 bases. CDR1 and CDR2 (germline): SGHDN, FVKESK. The CDR3 spans 19 residues. Losses at the gene ends were 0 bases for V and 5 bases for J; bases not matched to a gene: 10. Here the CDR3 reads CASSQEETSGGELGDTQYF. CDR3 DNA: TGTGCCAGCAGCCAAGAAGAGACTAGCGGGGGGGAGTTGGGAGATACGCAGTATTTT.

This chain uses TRBV30 with TRBJ1-6; 7 bases align to TRBD1. J gave up 6 bases and V 3 bases, and 2 bases lay outside the gene matches. CDR1 GTSNPN and CDR2 SVGIG come from the germline V gene (reference sequence). This CDR3 has 13 residues. The CDR3 bases are TGTGCCTGGAGGACAGGGTCTAATTCACCCCTCCACTTT. Residues: CAWRTGSNSPLHF.

This chain joins TRBV7-9 and TRBJ2-7; unclear D gene. The CDR3 length is 14 residues. CDR1 SEHNR and CDR2 FQNEAQ come from the germline V gene (reference sequence). The ends were cut back, 1 base at V and 1 base at J, with 8 bases in the middle. The CDR3 loop is CASSLVESSYEQYF. CDR3 bases: TGTGCCAGCAGCTTAGTGGAGTCTTCCTACGAGCAGTACTTC.

This clone was detected only a few times. The chain recombines TRBV27 with TRBJ1-6, with 7 bases that match TRBD1. Germline CDR1 MNHEY, CDR2 SMNVEV (reference sequence). V was clipped by 5 bases and J by 5 bases; unmatched bases: 3. The CDR3 totals 14 residues. The CDR3 DNA sequence: TGTGCCAGCAGTCGGACAGGTGATAATTCACCCCTCCACTTT. Amino acid sequence: CASSRTGDNSPLHF.

This clone was observed a few times. The rearrangement uses TRBV2 and TRBJ1-2, with TRBD1 identical over 8 bases. This CDR3 has 16 residues. The V gene end was trimmed by 6 bases and the J gene end by 4 bases; junction bases not matched to a gene: 13. In germline, CDR1 is SNHLY, CDR2 FYNNEI. The CDR3 DNA reads as TGTGCCAGCAGCCTGGGCGGCAGGGGGCGCAGCTATGGCTACACCTTC. This encodes CASSLGGRGRSYGYTF.

This rearrangement joins TRBV6-4 to TRBJ2-1; D perhaps matches TRBD2 (6 bases). This CDR3 region has 14 residues. V was pared by 0 bases and J by 10 bases, with 13 bases between. Germline lookup yields CDR1 MRHNA and CDR2 SNTAGT. The CDR3 is CASSDSQTGGEQFF. In nucleotides, the CDR3 is TGTGCCAGCAGTGACTCTCAAACAGGAGGGGAGCAGTTCTTC.

The rearrangement joins TRBV28 to TRBJ2-7; 9 nucleotides line up with TRBD2. CDR3 length: 15 amino acids. The V and J ends lost 5 bases and 3 bases, in that order; junction bases with no gene match: 8. CDR1 is MDHEN and CDR2 is SYDVKM in the germline V gene. The CDR3 loop is CASSDPSGGHYEQYF. In nucleotides, the CDR3 is TGTGCCAGCAGTGACCCGAGCGGGGGGCACTACGAGCAGTACTTC.

V gene TRBV4-3 combines with J gene TRBJ2-1; 12 nucleotides match TRBD2. Trimming cost V 0 bases and J 4 bases; bases outside gene matches: 1. The CDR3 length is 16 residues. Germline lookup yields CDR1 LGHNA and CDR2 YSLEER. The CDR3 protein is CASSQDTSGGYNEQFF. The DNA of the CDR3 is TGCGCCAGCAGCCAAGACACTAGCGGGGGGTACAATGAGCAGTTCTTC.

With regard to this clone: Other DNA sequences in this specimen translate into the identical CDR3. The chain recombines TRBV6-4 with TRBJ1-2; 7 positions match TRBD1. Germline trimming cut 4 bases from V and 2 bases from J; bases unmatched to any gene: 1. This CDR3 spans 13 amino acids. Germline V CDR1 and CDR2: MRHNA, SNTAGT. The CDR3 loop reads CASSAQGNYGYTF. The CDR3 DNA sequence: TGTGCCAGCAGTGCACAGGGGAACTATGGCTACACCTTC.

This chain joins TRBV25-1 and TRBJ1-2, with 7 bases fitting TRBD1. J was trimmed by 8 bases and V by 4 bases; bases with no gene match: 10. The V gene's germline CDR1 is MGHDK and CDR2 SYGVNS. The CDR3 length is 14 residues. The CDR3 region has the DNA TGTGCCAGCAGTGCTCGAACAGGGGACGTCGGCTACACCTTC. Its translation: CASSARTGDVGYTF.